Described below is a single T cell receptor beta chain sequence and its context. The ends were cut back, 6 bases at V and 1 base at J, with 9 bases in the middle. The V gene's germline CDR1 is KGHDR and CDR2 SFDVKD. CDR3 length equals 13 residues. This entry is derived from a study of human T cells and chemical hapten exposure. Noted time point: patch test 1, 2 weeks after DPC sensitization. The treatment here: therapeutic diphenylcyclopropenone sensitization with weekly scalp DPC. Authors' methods: Sampled TCR counts reached a median of approximately 100,000 per sample, with values ranging from 23,224 to 690,600. One entry per CDR3 protein results from TCRdb running MiXCR on the RACE reads. V and J calls and clone size were set by TCRdb, not the authors. The sample shows nearly 80,000 distinct CDR3 sequences, over 9% of them seen only once.

Sequences were derived from whole blood, sampled in connection with sensitization to the hapten diphenylcyclopropenone (DPC). The receptor was isolated from a woman aged 45-59 years with alopecia areata. Some clones in this sample may be carry-over from other donors' samples. This chain links TRBV24-1 with TRBJ2-7; D may be TRBD2 (6 bases). The CDR3 DNA is TGTGCCACCAGTCTGGGAGGATCCTACGAGCAGTACTTC. This translates into CATSLGGSYEQYF.